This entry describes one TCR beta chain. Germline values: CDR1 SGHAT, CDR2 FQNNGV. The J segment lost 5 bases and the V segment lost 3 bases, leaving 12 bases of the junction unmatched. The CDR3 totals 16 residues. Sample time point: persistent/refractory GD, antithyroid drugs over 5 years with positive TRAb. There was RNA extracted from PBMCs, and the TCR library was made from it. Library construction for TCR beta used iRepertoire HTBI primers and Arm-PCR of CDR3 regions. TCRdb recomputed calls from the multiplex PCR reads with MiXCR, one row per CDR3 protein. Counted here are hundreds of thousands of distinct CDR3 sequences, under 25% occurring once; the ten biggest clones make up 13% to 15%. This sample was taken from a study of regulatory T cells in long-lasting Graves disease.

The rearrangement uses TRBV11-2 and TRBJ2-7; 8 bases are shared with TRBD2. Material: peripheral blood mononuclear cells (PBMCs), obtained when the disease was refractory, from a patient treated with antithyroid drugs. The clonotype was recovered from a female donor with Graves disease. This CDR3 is CASSLGISGGPHEQYF. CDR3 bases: TGTGCCAGCAGCTTGGGCATATCGGGAGGGCCCCACGAGCAGTACTTC. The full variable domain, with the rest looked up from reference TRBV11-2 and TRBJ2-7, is EAGVAQSPRYKIIEKRQSVAFWCNPISGHATLYWYQQILGQGPKLLIQFQNNGVVDDSQLPKDRFSAERLKGVDSTLKIQPAKLEDSAVYLCASSLGISGGPHEQYFGPGTRLTVT.